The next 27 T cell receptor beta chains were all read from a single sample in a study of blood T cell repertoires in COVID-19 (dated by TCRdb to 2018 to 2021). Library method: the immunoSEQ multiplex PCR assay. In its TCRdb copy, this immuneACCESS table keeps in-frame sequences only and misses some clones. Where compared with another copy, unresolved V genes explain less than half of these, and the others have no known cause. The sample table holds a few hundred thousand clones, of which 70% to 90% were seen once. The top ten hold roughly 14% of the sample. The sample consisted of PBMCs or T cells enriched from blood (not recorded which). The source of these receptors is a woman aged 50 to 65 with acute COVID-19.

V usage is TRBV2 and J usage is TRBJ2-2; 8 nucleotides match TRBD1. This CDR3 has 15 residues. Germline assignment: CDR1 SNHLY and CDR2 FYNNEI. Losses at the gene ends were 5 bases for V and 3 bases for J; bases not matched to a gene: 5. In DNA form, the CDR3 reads TGTGCCAGCAGTCCCGGGACAGGCTACACCGGGGAGCTGTTTTTT. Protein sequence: CASSPGTGYTGELFF.

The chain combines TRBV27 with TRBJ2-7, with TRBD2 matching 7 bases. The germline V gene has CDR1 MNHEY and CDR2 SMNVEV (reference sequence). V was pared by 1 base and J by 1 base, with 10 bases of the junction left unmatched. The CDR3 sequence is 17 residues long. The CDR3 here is CASSLYGGSPPSYEQYF. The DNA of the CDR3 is TGTGCCAGCAGTTTATATGGCGGGAGTCCCCCTTCCTACGAGCAGTACTTC.

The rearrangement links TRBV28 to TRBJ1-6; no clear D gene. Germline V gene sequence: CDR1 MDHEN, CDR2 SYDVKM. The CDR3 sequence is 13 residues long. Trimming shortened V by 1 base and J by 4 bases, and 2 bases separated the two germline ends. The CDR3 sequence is CASSLSYNSPLHF. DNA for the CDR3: TGTGCCAGCAGTTTATCTTATAATTCACCCCTCCACTTT.

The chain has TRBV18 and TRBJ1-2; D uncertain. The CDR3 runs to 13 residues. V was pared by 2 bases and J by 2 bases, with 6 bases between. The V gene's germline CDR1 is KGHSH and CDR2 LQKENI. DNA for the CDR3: TGTGCCAGCTCACCATCAGAAAACTATGGCTACACCTTC. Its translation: CASSPSENYGYTF.

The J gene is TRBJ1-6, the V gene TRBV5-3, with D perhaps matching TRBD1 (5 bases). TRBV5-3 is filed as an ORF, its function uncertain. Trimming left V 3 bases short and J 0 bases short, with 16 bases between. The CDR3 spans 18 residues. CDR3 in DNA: TGTGCCAGAAGCTGGGGCGGGGTTCAAAGCTCCTATAATTCACCCCTCCACTTT. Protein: CARSWGGVQSSYNSPLHF.

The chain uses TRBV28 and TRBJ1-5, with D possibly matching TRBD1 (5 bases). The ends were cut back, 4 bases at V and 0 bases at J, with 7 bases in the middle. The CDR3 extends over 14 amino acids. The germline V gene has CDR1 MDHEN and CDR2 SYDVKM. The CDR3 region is CASSSGYSNQPQHF. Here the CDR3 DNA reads TGTGCCAGCAGTTCAGGGTATAGCAATCAGCCCCAGCATTTT.

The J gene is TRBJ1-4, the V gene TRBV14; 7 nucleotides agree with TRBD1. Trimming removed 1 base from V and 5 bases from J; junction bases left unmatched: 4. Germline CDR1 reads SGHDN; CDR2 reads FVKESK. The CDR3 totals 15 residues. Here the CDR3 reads CASSQVGTANEKLFF. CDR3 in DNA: TGTGCCAGCAGCCAAGTCGGGACAGCAAATGAAAAACTGTTTTTT. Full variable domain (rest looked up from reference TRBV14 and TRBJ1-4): EAGVTQFPSHSVIEKGQTVTLRCDPISGHDNLYWYRRVMGKEIKFLLHFVKESKQDESGMPNNRFLAERTGGTYSTLKVQPAELEDSGVYFCASSQVGTANEKLFFGSGTQLSVL.

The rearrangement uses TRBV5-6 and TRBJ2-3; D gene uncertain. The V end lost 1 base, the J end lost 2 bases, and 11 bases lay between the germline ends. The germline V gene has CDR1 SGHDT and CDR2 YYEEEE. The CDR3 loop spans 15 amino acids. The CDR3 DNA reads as TGTGCCAGCAGCTTGATCGCACAACCCACAGATACGCAGTATTTT. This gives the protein CASSLIAQPTDTQYF.

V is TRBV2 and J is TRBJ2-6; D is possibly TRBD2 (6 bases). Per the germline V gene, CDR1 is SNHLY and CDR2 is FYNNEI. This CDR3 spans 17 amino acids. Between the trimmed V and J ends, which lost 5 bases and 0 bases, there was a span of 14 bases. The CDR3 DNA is TGTGCCAGCAGTCCGGCGGGGCTACGCTCTGGGGCCAACGTCCTGACTTTC. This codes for CASSPAGLRSGANVLTF.

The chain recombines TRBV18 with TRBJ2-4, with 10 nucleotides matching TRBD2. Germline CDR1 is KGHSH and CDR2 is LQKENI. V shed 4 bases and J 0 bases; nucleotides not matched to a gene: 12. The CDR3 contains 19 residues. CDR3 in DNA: TGTGCCAGCTCACGGGCGGGATCCGGGACTAGCGTAGCCAAAAACATTCAGTACTTC. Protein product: CASSRAGSGTSVAKNIQYF.

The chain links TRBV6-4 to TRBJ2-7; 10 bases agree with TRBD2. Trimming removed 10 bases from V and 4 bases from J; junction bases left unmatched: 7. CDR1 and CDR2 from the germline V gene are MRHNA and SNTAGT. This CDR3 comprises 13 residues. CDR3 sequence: CAIPSGSWYEQYF. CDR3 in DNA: TGTGCCATCCCTAGCGGGAGTTGGTACGAGCAGTACTTC.

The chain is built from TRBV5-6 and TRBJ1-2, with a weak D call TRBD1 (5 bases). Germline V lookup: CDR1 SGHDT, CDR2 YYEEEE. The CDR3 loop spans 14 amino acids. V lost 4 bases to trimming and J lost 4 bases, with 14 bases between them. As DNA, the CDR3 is TGTGCCAGCAGCGCGAAGGGACTAAGCTATGGCTACACCTTC. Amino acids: CASSAKGLSYGYTF.

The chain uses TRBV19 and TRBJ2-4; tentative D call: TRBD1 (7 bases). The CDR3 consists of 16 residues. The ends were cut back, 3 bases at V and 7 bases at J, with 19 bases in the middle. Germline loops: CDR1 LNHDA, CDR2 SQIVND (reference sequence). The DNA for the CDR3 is TGTGCCAGTAGTATCCTCCCCGCCAGGGGGGAGAACATTCAGTACTTC. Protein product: CASSILPARGENIQYF.

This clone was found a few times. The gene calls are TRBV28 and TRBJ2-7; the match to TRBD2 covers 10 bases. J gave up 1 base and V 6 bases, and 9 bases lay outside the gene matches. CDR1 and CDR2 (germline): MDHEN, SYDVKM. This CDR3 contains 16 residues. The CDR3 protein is CASRAEGLAASYEQYF. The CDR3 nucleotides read TGTGCCAGCAGGGCTGAAGGACTAGCGGCATCCTACGAGCAGTACTTC.

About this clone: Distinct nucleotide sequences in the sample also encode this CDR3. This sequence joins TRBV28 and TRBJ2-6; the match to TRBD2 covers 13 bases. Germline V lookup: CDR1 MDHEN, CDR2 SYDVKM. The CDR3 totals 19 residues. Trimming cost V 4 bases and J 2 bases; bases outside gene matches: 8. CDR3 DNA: TGTGCCAGCAGTTACTGGACTAGCGGGGGCCCCCCTGGGGCCAACGTCCTGACTTTC. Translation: CASSYWTSGGPPGANVLTF. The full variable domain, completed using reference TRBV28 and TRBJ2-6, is DVKVTQSSRYLVKRTGEKVFLECVQDMDHENMFWYRQDPGLGLRLIYFSYDVKMKEKGDIPEGYSVSREKKERFSLILESASTNQTSMYLCASSYWTSGGPPGANVLTFGAGSRLTVL.

CDR3 loop: CASSLVSFSEGEQFF. In DNA, the CDR3 is TGTGCCAGCAGCTTAGTGTCCTTCTCGGAGGGTGAGCAGTTCTTC. V and J are TRBV11-2 and TRBJ2-1; weak D call: TRBD2 (6 bases). Germline V gene lookup returns CDR1 SGHAT and CDR2 FQNNGV. V lost 1 base and J 9 bases, leaving 16 bases between the germline ends. This CDR3 comprises 15 residues.

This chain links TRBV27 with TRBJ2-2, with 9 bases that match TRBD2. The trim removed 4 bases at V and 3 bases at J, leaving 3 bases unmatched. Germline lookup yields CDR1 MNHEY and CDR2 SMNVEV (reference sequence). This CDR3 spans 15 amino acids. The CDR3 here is CASSSRLADTGELFF. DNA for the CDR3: TGTGCCAGCAGTTCCAGACTAGCGGACACCGGGGAGCTGTTTTTT.

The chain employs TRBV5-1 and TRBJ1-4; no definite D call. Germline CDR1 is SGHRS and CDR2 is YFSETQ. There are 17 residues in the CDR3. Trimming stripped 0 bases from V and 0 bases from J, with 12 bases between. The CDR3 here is CASSLGRRVATNEKLFF. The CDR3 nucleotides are TGCGCCAGCAGCTTGGGCCGCCGGGTAGCAACTAATGAAAAACTGTTTTTT.

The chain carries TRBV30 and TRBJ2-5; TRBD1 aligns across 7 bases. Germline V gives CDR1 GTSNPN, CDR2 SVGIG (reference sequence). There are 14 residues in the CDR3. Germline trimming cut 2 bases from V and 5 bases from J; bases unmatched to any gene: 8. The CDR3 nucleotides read TGTGCCTGGAGTTTTGAGGGGGCGCGGGAGACCCAGTACTTC. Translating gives CAWSFEGARETQYF.

The CDR3 loop reads CASSGRTRSYNEQFF. The CDR3 DNA follows: TGCGCCAGCAGTGGCCGGACTAGGTCCTACAATGAGCAGTTCTTC. This chain uses TRBV10-2 with TRBJ2-1; TRBD2 matches 7 bases. J lost 1 base, V lost 4 bases, and 4 bases had no gene match. The V gene's germline CDR1 is WSHSY and CDR2 SAAADI. The CDR3 runs to 15 residues.

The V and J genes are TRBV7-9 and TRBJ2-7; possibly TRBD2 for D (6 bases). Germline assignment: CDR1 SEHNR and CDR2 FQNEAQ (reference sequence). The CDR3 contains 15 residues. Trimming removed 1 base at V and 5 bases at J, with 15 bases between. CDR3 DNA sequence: TGTGCCAGCAGCTTAGGGGGAAGCGGGTCCCACGAGCAGTACTTC. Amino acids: CASSLGGSGSHEQYF.

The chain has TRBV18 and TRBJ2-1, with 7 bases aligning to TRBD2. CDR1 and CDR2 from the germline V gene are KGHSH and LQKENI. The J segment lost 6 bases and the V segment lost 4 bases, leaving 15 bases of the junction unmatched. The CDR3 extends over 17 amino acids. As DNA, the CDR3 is TGTGCCAGCTCACAGACTAGCCCGGGGTCGGGGGGCAATGAGCAGTTCTTC. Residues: CASSQTSPGSGGNEQFF.

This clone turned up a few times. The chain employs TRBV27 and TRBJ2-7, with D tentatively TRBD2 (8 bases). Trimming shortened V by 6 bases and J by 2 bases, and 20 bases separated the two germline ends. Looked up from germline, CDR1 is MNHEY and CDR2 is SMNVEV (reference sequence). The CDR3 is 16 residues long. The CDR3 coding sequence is TGTGCCAGCAGGCGGGGGGCCGGACAGGACCCCTACGAGCAGTACTTC. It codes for CASRRGAGQDPYEQYF.

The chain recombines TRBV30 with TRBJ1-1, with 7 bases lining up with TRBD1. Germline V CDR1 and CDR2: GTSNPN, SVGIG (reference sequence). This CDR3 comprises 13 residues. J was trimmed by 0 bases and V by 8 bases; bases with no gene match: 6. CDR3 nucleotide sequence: TGTGCCGGACAGGTGACTTTGAACACTGAAGCTTTCTTT. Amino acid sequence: CAGQVTLNTEAFF.

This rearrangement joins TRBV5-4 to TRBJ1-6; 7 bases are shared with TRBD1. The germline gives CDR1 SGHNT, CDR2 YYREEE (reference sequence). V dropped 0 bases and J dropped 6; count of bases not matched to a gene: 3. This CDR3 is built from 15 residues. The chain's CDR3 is CASSLDAGGNSPLHF. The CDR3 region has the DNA TGTGCCAGCAGCTTGGACGCAGGGGGTAATTCACCCCTCCACTTT.

The CDR3 bases are TGTGCCAGCAGCTTGGACCACGCGGCGACCTACAATGAGCAGTTCTTC. Encoded protein: CASSLDHAATYNEQFF. This rearrangement joins TRBV5-4 to TRBJ2-1; D unresolved. Germline CDR1 and CDR2: SGHNT and YYREEE (reference sequence). The CDR3 sequence is 16 residues long. V gave up 0 bases and J gave up 2 bases, with 12 bases separating them. The complete variable domain, with remaining parts taken from reference TRBV5-4 and TRBJ2-1, reads ETGVTQSPTHLIKTRGQQVTLRCSSQSGHNTVSWYQQALGQGPQFIFQYYREEENGRGNFPPRFSGLQFPNYSSELNVNALELDDSALYLCASSLDHAATYNEQFFGPGTRLTVL.

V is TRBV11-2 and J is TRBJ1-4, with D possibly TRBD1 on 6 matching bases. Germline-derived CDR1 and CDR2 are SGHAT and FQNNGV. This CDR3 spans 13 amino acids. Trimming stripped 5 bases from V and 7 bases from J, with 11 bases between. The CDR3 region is CASSPRTAEKLFF. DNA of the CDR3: TGTGCCAGCAGCCCCCGGACAGCTGAAAAACTGTTTTTT.